A selection of T cell receptor beta chains follows, all from one sample in a study of T-cell reconstitution after alpha-beta-depleted transplantation in children. TCRdb reprocessed the PCR reads with MiXCR, giving one entry per CDR3 protein. The sample has hundreds of thousands of distinct CDR3 sequences; roughly 9.5% are singletons. The sample was PBMCs from the stem cell graft donor, taken from the stem cell graft. These receptors came from a human donor who donated a stem cell graft to a child with SCID. Both conserved end residues are part of each CDR3.

TRBV4-1 | CASSQDIAGWTYNSPLHF
TRBV19 | CASRGLAGSTYNEQFF
TRBV6-5 | CASTSIGVLGEQYF
TRBV7-8 | CASSLSGANTGELFF
TRBV5-5 | CASSLREGIPPGSQYF
TRBV7-3 | CASSLSASGGPYNEQFF
TRBV14 | CASSQGLSLADTDTQYF
TRBV12-3/TRBV12-4 | CASLKSSANVLTF
TRBV2 | CASSGLAGANEQYF
TRBV20-1 | CSARDRLAGGYNEQFF
TRBV3-1 | CASSRGGGELFF
TRBV6-1 | CASTKRGGFLNEQFF
TRBV12-3/TRBV12-4 | CASSFIGAMNEQFF
TRBV25-1 | CASSEFEGFTDTQYF
TRBV4-1 | CASSPQGPYNEQFF
TRBV10-3 | CAIMTAENTEAFF
TRBV4-2 | CASSQAGIQYF
TRBV5-6 | CASSLDRAGALSYEQYF
TRBV11-2 | CASSFLGLAGIVGTGELFF
TRBV29-1 | CSVDAEGVRETQYF
TRBV12-3/TRBV12-4 | CASSPGQIYNSPLHF
TRBV6-5 | CASSYSGVSYEQYF
TRBV4-1 | CASSQDGTLYYEQYF
TRBV7-6 | CASSLETGVIPYEQYF
TRBV7-9 | CASSRAHEQYF
TRBV29-1 | CSVGLWNEQFF
TRBV27 | CASSLTGSIYGYTF
TRBV4-1 | CASSQAGGNTIYF
TRBV20-1 | CSARDLGGHYEQYF
TRBV3-1 | CASSRTGGAGRNTEAFF
TRBV25-1 | CASSGGTNSYEQYF
TRBV5-1 | CASSLVRGSTDTQYF
TRBV7-9 | CASSTLGTGVKDTQYF
TRBV24-1 | CATSGRALDTQYF
TRBV27 | CASSTGQGNGEQFF
TRBV10-3 | CAISESVGQRNTEAFF
TRBV7-9 | CASSLGAAGALNTEAFF
TRBV9 | CASSTSRQSGINEQFF
TRBV5-1 | CASSLDSPRQPQHF
TRBV7-3 | CASSLTGQGFSPLHF
TRBV6-1 | CASSGQGLSTGELFF
TRBV18 | CASSLKQGTPFYNEQFF
TRBV3-1 | CASSQRDASTDTQYF
TRBV7-3 | CASSHRMASNTGELFF
TRBV6-1 | CASSDGTGVGYTF
TRBV3-1 | CASSQAGQGWGNEQFF
TRBV5-1 | CASSLSSPGITDTQYF
TRBV10-3 | CAIRRDRGNEKLFF